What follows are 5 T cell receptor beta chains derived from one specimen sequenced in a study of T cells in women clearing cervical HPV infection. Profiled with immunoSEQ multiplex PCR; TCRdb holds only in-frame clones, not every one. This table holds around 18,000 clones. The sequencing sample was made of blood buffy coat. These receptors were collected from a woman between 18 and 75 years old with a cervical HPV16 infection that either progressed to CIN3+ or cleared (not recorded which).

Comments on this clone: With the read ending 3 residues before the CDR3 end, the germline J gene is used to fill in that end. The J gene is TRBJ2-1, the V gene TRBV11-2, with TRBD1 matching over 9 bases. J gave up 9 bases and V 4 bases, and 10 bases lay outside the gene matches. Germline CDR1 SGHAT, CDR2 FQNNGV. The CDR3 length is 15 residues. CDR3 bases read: TGTGCCAGCAGCTCTCCGGGACAGGGCGTTAGTGAG. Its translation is CASSSPGQGVSE. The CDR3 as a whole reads CASSSPGQGVSEQFF.

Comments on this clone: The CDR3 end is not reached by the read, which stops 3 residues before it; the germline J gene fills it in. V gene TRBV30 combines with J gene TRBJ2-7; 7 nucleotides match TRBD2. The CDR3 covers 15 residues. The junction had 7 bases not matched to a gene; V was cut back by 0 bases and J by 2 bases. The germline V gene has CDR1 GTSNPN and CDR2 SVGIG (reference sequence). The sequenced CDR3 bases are TGTGCCTGGAGTGTAGCGGGGAGCCTACCCTACGAG. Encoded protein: CAWSVAGSLPYE. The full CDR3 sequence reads CAWSVAGSLPYEQYF.

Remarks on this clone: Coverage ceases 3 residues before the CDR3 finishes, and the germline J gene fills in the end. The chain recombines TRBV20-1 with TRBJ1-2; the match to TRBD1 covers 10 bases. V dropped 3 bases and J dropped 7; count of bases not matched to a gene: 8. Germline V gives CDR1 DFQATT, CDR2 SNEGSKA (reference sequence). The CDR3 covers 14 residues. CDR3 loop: CSASDRQGAGGYTF. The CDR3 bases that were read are TGCAGTGCTAGCGACCGACAGGGGGCAGGTGGC.

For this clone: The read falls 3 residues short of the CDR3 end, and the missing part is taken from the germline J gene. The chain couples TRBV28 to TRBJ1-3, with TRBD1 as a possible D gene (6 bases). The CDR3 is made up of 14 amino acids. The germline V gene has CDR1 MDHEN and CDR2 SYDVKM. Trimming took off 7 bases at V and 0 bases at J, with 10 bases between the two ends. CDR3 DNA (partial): TGTGCCAGCAATCAGGGGAGCTCTGGAAACACC. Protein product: CASNQGSSGNT. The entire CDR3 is CASNQGSSGNTIYF.

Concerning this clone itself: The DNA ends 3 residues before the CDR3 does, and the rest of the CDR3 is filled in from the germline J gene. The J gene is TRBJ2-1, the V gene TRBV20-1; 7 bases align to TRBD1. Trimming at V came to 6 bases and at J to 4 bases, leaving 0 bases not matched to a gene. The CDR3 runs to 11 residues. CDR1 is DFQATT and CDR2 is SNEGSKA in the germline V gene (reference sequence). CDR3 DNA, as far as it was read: TGCAGTGCGGGACAGTACAATGAG. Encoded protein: CSAGQYNE. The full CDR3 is CSAGQYNEQFF.